This T cell receptor beta chain was recovered during a study of T cell responses to AZD1222 COVID-19 vaccine. Findings and limits, study-wide: It was only after the peak T cell response that any repertoires were sampled.

About this clone: Its cognate antigen is unknown.

V gave up 0 bases and J gave up 5 bases; unmatched junction bases: 4. Germline V gives CDR1 SGHRS, CDR2 YFSETQ. This CDR3 comprises 15 residues. Sequencing was performed with immunoSEQ multiplex PCR; in TCRdb, only in-frame clones are kept and a portion is missing. The sample shows over 150,000 clones, about 92% of them seen only once. The input for sequencing was peripheral blood, taken on day 0 of AZD1222 vaccination. The chain has TRBV5-1 and TRBJ1-2; 10 bases map to TRBD1. This receptor was identified in an adult in good health. The CDR3 DNA follows: TGCGCCAGCAGCTTGGAGACAGGGGGCTGGTATGGCTACACCTTC. Translation: CASSLETGGWYGYTF.